The 20 T cell receptor beta chains below come from one sample, sequenced in a study of shared clonotypes between healthy human individuals. Profiling relied on immunoSEQ multiplex PCR, and the TCRdb table lists in-frame clones only, not all of them. Of some 530,000 clones listed, approximately 84% are singletons. Sequences were obtained from PBMCs. These receptors all come from a woman between 40 and 55 years old in good health. Some clones in this sample may be carry-over from other donors' samples.

This clone was picked up a small number of times. V and J are TRBV2 and TRBJ2-5, with TRBD1 as a possible D gene (6 bases). The germline V gene has CDR1 SNHLY and CDR2 FYNNEI. CDR3 length: 15 amino acids. V shed 4 bases and J shed 2 bases, with 14 bases lying between them. The CDR3 nucleotides read TGTGCCAGCAGTGGGGACATTCAGCGGCAAGAGACCCAGTACTTC. It specifies CASSGDIQRQETQYF.

This rearrangement joins TRBV27 to TRBJ2-3; D uncertain. In germline, CDR1 is MNHEY, CDR2 SMNVEV (reference sequence). V lost 1 base and J lost 10, with 3 bases in between. This CDR3 comprises 10 residues. The CDR3 here is CASSLYPQYF. The CDR3 DNA follows: TGTGCCAGCAGTTTATATCCGCAGTATTTT.

This clone is a singleton in its sample. The chain has TRBV18 and TRBJ2-1, with D uncertain. The CDR3 contains 12 residues. Germline V gene lookup returns CDR1 KGHSH and CDR2 LQKENI. V lost 4 bases and J lost 12, with 13 bases in between. CDR3 DNA: TGTGCCAGCTCACGACCACGGATGGCGCAGTTCTTC. This sequence encodes CASSRPRMAQFF.

This clone appeared a few times. The chain recombines TRBV18 with TRBJ2-5; no reliable D call. V lost 2 bases to trimming and J lost 5 bases, with 9 bases between them. Germline V gene sequence: CDR1 KGHSH, CDR2 LQKENI. This CDR3 is 13 amino acids long. The CDR3 bases are TGTGCCAGCTCACCAGATGCCGGGGAGACCCAGTACTTC. Translating gives CASSPDAGETQYF.

The CDR3 sequence: CASSLDLYTGELFF. CDR3 nucleotide sequence: TGCGCCAGCAGCTTGGACCTCTACACCGGGGAGCTGTTTTTT. The V call is TRBV5-1, the J call TRBJ2-2, with D uncertain. Trimming pared 0 bases from V and 3 bases from J, leaving 6 bases between. Germline CDR1 and CDR2: SGHRS and YFSETQ. This CDR3 region has 14 residues.

The CDR3 sequence is CASSLSGASDTQYF. For the CDR3, the DNA is TGCGCCAGCAGCTTATCGGGAGCATCAGATACGCAGTATTTT. The V and J genes are TRBV5-1 and TRBJ2-3, with a tentative D call TRBD2 (6 bases). This CDR3 has 14 amino acids. The germline V gene has CDR1 SGHRS and CDR2 YFSETQ. V lost 2 bases and J 4 bases, leaving 11 bases between the germline ends.

The chain combines TRBV10-3 with TRBJ1-5, with no clear D. Trimming took off 1 base at V and 3 bases at J, with 4 bases between the two ends. CDR1 and CDR2 (germline): ENHRY, SYGVKD. CDR3 size: 13 residues. The DNA for the CDR3 is TGTGCCATCAGTGAGTACACCAATCAGCCCCAGCATTTT. Translation: CAISEYTNQPQHF.

The rearrangement uses TRBV28 and TRBJ1-2, with 9 nucleotides matching TRBD1. Trimming cost V 6 bases and J 3 bases; bases outside gene matches: 11. Germline V gene sequence: CDR1 MDHEN, CDR2 SYDVKM. This CDR3 region has 16 residues. The CDR3 here is CASSYSWTGDDYGYTF. DNA of the CDR3: TGTGCCAGCAGCTACTCATGGACAGGGGACGACTATGGCTACACCTTC.

The rearrangement links TRBV29-1 to TRBJ2-1; TRBD1 might be the D (6 bases). The CDR3 length is 15 residues. The germline V and J ends were trimmed by 3 bases and 8 bases, with 20 bases remaining between them. CDR1 and CDR2 from the germline V gene are SQVTM and ANQGSEA. CDR3: CSVERSRQVSYEQFF. CDR3 coding DNA: TGCAGCGTTGAGAGGTCGAGACAGGTGTCCTATGAGCAGTTCTTC.

The chain couples TRBV7-7 to TRBJ2-7; 8 bases agree with TRBD2. The V gene end was trimmed by 5 bases and the J gene end by 7 bases; junction bases not matched to a gene: 7. CDR1 SSHAT and CDR2 FNYEAQ come from the germline V gene (reference sequence). This CDR3 spans 13 amino acids. In DNA form, the CDR3 reads TGTGCCAGCAGCCCGAGCGGGAGTGGGGAGCAGTACTTC. This gives the protein CASSPSGSGEQYF.

This chain links TRBV5-5 with TRBJ1-1, with D maybe TRBD1 (6 bases). The V and J ends lost 4 bases and 0 bases respectively, with 13 bases between them. Germline loops: CDR1 SGHKS, CDR2 YYEKEE (reference sequence). This CDR3 has 15 residues. The CDR3 DNA follows: TGTGCCAGCAGCCTCGACAGGATAGTGAACACTGAAGCTTTCTTT. This gives the protein CASSLDRIVNTEAFF.

V and J are TRBV4-3 and TRBJ2-1, with D unclear. This CDR3 has 12 amino acids. The V gene's germline CDR1 is LGHNA and CDR2 YSLEER. Trimming took off 4 bases at V and 7 bases at J, with 8 bases between the two ends. This CDR3 is CASSPGLNEQFF. CDR3 DNA sequence: TGCGCCAGCAGCCCTGGTTTAAATGAGCAGTTCTTC.

The gene calls are TRBV7-6 and TRBJ2-1; possible D gene TRBD2, 5 bases. The CDR3 spans 16 residues. The V gene lost 5 bases and the J gene lost 4 bases, with 18 bases spanning the gap. Germline assignment: CDR1 SGHVS and CDR2 FNYEAQ. CDR3: CASSQMGRSGYNEQFF. CDR3 coding DNA: TGTGCCAGCAGCCAAATGGGAAGAAGCGGATACAATGAGCAGTTCTTC.

V is TRBV5-3 and J is TRBJ1-5; D possibly corresponds to TRBD1 (5 bases). TRBV5-3 is known as an ORF, though its function is uncertain. V was cut by 8 bases and J by 5 bases, with 20 bases left in between. The CDR3 runs to 15 residues. The CDR3 nucleotides are TGTGCCAGCAGCCAAGATCAGGGAAGCCATCAGCCCCAGCATTTT. Translation gives CASSQDQGSHQPQHF.

This chain links TRBV29-1 with TRBJ2-1; tentative D call: TRBD1 (5 bases). CDR1 and CDR2 (germline): SQVTM, ANQGSEA. Trimming cost V 4 bases and J 7 bases, with 14 bases left between them. CDR3 size: 13 residues. CDR3 amino acids: CSVGRGGVNEQFF. The CDR3 region has the DNA TGCAGCGTTGGTAGGGGTGGAGTGAATGAGCAGTTCTTC.

This clone was counted once. This chain uses TRBV7-2 with TRBJ1-1, with D tentatively TRBD1 (6 bases). Germline V gene sequence: CDR1 SGHTA, CDR2 FQGNSA. The CDR3 is 15 amino acids. V was clipped by 2 bases and J by 9 bases, with 19 bases between them. CDR3 DNA sequence: TGTGCCAGCAGCTTAATCTTTGGAGGGGGAGGAAAAGCTTTCTTT. This codes for CASSLIFGGGGKAFF.

On this clone: A far larger clone is off by one base, so a read error is likely. This sequence joins TRBV13 and TRBJ2-2; TRBD1 might be the D (6 bases). Germline CDR1 is PRHDT and CDR2 is FYEKMQ (reference sequence). The CDR3 length is 17 residues. As DNA, the CDR3 is TGTGCCAGCATTGGGGGAAAGGACAGTTCGAACGCCGGGGAGCTGTTTTTT. It encodes CASIGGKDSSNAGELFF. Together with reference TRBV13 and TRBJ2-2, the CDR3 gives the full variable domain: AAGVIQSPRHLIKEKRETATLKCYPIPRHDTVYWYQQGPGQDPQFLISFYEKMQSDKGSIPDRFSAQQFSDYHSELNMSSLELGDSALYFCASIGGKDSSNAGELFFGEGSRLTVL.

V usage is TRBV7-9 and J usage is TRBJ2-3; tentatively, D is TRBD2 (6 bases). Trimming stripped 5 bases from V and 4 bases from J, with 10 bases between. This CDR3 has 13 amino acids. Germline V gene data show CDR1 as SEHNR and CDR2 as FQNEAQ (reference sequence). CDR3 nucleotide sequence: TGTGCCAGCAGCCCTCCGGGAGCAGATACGCAGTATTTT. Its protein product is CASSPPGADTQYF. Using reference TRBV7-9 and TRBJ2-3 for the parts outside the CDR3, the full variable domain is DTGVSQNPRHKITKRGQNVTFRCDPISEHNRLYWYRQTLGQGPEFLTYFQNEAQLEKSRLLSDRFSAERPKGSFSTLEIQRTEQGDSAMYLCASSPPGADTQYFGPGTRLTVL.

This clone has a handful of counts. V is TRBV5-1 and J is TRBJ2-7; TRBD2 matches 10 bases. V dropped 1 base and J dropped 5; count of bases not matched to a gene: 6. This CDR3 region has 15 residues. Germline-derived CDR1 and CDR2 are SGHRS and YFSETQ. The DNA for the CDR3 is TGCGCCAGCAGCTTGTCAGCGGGAGGGCCCCACGAGCAGTACTTC. Protein sequence: CASSLSAGGPHEQYF.

V is TRBV29-1 and J is TRBJ2-1; D remains unclear. CDR1 and CDR2 (germline): SQVTM, ANQGSEA. The CDR3 is 13 residues long. Trimming left V 0 bases short and J 3 bases short, with 6 bases between. The CDR3 loop is CSVEESGYNEQFF. For the CDR3, the DNA is TGCAGCGTTGAAGAGTCCGGCTACAATGAGCAGTTCTTC.